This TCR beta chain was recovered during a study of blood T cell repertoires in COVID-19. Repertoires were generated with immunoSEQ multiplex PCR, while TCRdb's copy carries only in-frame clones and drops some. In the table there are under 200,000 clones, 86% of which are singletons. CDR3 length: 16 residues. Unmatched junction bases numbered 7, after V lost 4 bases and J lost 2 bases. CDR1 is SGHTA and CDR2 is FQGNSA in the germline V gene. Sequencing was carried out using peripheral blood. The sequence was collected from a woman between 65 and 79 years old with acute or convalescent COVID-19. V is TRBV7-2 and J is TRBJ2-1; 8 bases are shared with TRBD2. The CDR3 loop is CASSSRAGVAYNEQFF. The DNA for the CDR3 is TGTGCCAGCAGCTCCCGAGCGGGGGTGGCCTACAATGAGCAGTTCTTC.